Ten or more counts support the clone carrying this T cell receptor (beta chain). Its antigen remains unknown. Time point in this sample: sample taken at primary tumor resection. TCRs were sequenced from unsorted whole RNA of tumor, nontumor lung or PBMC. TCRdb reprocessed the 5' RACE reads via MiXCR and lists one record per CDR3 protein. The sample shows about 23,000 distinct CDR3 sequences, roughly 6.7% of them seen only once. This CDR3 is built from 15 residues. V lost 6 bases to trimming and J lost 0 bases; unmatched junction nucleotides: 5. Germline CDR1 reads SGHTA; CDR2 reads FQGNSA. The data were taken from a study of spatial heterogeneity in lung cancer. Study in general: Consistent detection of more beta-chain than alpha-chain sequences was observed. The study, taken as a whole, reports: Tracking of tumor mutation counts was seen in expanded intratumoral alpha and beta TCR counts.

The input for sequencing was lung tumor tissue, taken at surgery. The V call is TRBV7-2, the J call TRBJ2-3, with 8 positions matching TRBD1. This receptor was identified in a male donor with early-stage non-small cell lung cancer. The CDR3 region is CASSLQGVSTDTQYF. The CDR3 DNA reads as TGTGCCAGCAGTTTACAGGGGGTGAGCACAGATACGCAGTATTTT.